The 10 T cell receptor beta chains in this list originate from one sample, sequenced in a study of immune cell composition in non-small cell lung cancer. The data were produced by immunoSEQ multiplex PCR, yet TCRdb's version contains in-frame clones alone and is incomplete. In the table there are about 2,400 clones, 70% to 85% of which are singletons. Normal lung was taken at the farthest possible site, at least 3 cm from tumour. Sequenced: non-adjacent lung tissue. The receptors derive from a human donor with non-small cell lung cancer.

The chain is built from TRBV13 and TRBJ2-7; 7 positions agree with TRBD1. CDR1 and CDR2 (germline): PRHDT, FYEKMQ (reference sequence). V lost 6 bases to trimming and J lost 1 base; unmatched junction nucleotides: 6. There are 14 residues in the CDR3. The CDR3 loop reads CASRMGTASYEQYF. The CDR3 DNA sequence: TGTGCCAGCAGGATGGGGACAGCATCCTACGAGCAGTACTTC.

This clone was recorded only once. CDR3 region: CASRTNPGLAGGAYEQYF. The CDR3 coding sequence is TGCGCCAGCAGAACTAACCCGGGACTAGCGGGAGGGGCCTACGAGCAGTACTTC. The V call is TRBV10-2, the J call TRBJ2-7, with 16 bases aligning to TRBD2. V trimming: 6 bases; J trimming: 2 bases; junction bases outside the gene matches: 10. CDR3 length equals 18 residues. Germline V CDR1 and CDR2: WSHSY, SAAADI.

The rearrangement joins TRBV6-1 to TRBJ2-5; tentative D call: TRBD1 (6 bases). The V end lost 7 bases, the J end lost 2 bases, and 17 bases lay between the germline ends. The V gene's germline CDR1 is MNHNS and CDR2 SASEGT. The CDR3 loop spans 15 amino acids. The CDR3 DNA reads TGTGCCAGCACTCCGACAGGCACCGCACAAGAGACCCAGTACTTC. Translation gives CASTPTGTAQETQYF.

The chain couples TRBV28 to TRBJ1-2, with D perhaps TRBD1 (6 bases). The CDR3 is made up of 13 amino acids. V was shortened by 7 bases and J by 6 bases, with 15 bases between the two germline ends. The V gene's germline CDR1 is MDHEN and CDR2 SYDVKM. The CDR3 nucleotides read TGTGCCAGCACCTTACAGGGTAAGGATGGCTACACCTTC. It yields the protein CASTLQGKDGYTF.

The rearrangement joins TRBV27 to TRBJ2-7; 7 positions match TRBD2. Germline values: CDR1 MNHEY, CDR2 SMNVEV (reference sequence). V was clipped by 6 bases and J by 6 bases; unmatched bases: 8. This CDR3 is built from 13 residues. The CDR3, as DNA: TGTGCCAGCAGGACGGGACTACTCGGCGAGCAGTACTTC. Translated, it gives CASRTGLLGEQYF.

The chain combines TRBV19 with TRBJ2-1; TRBD2 is a possible D gene (5 bases). With 6 bases removed from V and 8 bases from J, the gap between germline ends came to 20 bases. CDR1 is LNHDA and CDR2 is SQIVND in the germline V gene (reference sequence). This CDR3 contains 15 residues. The CDR3 protein is CASSSRRASRDEQFF. The CDR3 nucleotides read TGTGCCAGTAGCAGCAGGCGGGCTAGCCGAGATGAGCAGTTCTTC.

This chain links TRBV6-1 with TRBJ2-3; TRBD2 matches at 13 bases. CDR3 length equals 15 residues. In germline, CDR1 is MNHNS, CDR2 SASEGT. Trimming took 2 bases from V and 4 from J; bases not matched to a gene: 0. CDR3 nucleotides: TGTGCCAGCAGTGAAACTAGCGGGGGGGCAGATACGCAGTATTTT. This translates into CASSETSGGADTQYF.

The table lists this clone with a few counts. J is TRBJ2-3 and V is TRBV5-4; TRBD2 might be the D (6 bases). The CDR3 has 16 amino acids. Germline V lookup: CDR1 SGHNT, CDR2 YYREEE (reference sequence). Trimming cost V 5 bases and J 0 bases, with 16 bases left between them. CDR3 loop: CASRGGVAVSTDTQYF. The CDR3 DNA is TGTGCCAGCAGGGGTGGGGTAGCGGTAAGCACAGATACGCAGTATTTT.

The CDR3 region has the DNA TGTGCCAGCAAACTACAGGGGGGAACAGATACGCAGTATTTT. Translated: CASKLQGGTDTQYF. The J gene is TRBJ2-3, the V gene TRBV5-4; 8 bases are a match to TRBD1. V lost 6 bases and J lost 3; bases outside the gene matches: 6. Germline CDR1 SGHNT, CDR2 YYREEE (reference sequence). The CDR3 totals 14 residues.

This clone occurred a few times. This sequence joins TRBV7-2 and TRBJ2-3; unclear D gene. The CDR3 contains 14 residues. Per the germline V gene, CDR1 is SGHTA and CDR2 is FQGNSA. V gave up 7 bases and J gave up 0 bases, with 11 bases separating them. This CDR3 is CASTPGGSTDTQYF. The CDR3 DNA follows: TGTGCCAGCACGCCGGGTGGAAGCACAGATACGCAGTATTTT.